There are a few counts of the clone carrying this TCR beta chain. The target antigen is unknown. MiXCR, run by TCRdb on the 5' RACE reads, gives a single entry per CDR3 protein. The sample has about 310,000 distinct CDR3 sequences; around 21% are singletons. This entry is derived from a study of CD8 T cells in ankylosing spondylitis. General study results and limits: Ankylosing spondylitis blood appeared to carry a characteristic TCR beta motif of fewer than 10 highly homologous variants.

V lost 5 bases, J lost 1 base, and 12 bases lay in between. Germline V lookup: CDR1 DFQATT, CDR2 SNEGSKA (reference sequence). The CDR3 covers 13 residues. The receptor's source is a female donor with ankylosing spondylitis or in good health (not recorded which). V gene TRBV20-1 combines with J gene TRBJ2-7, with D perhaps matching TRBD1 or TRBD2 (5 bases each). The specimen was blood, either unsorted or a sorted T cell fraction (not recorded which). CDR3 DNA sequence: TGCAGTGCTTTCCGGGACGGTTCCTACGAGCAGTACTTC. Protein: CSAFRDGSYEQYF.